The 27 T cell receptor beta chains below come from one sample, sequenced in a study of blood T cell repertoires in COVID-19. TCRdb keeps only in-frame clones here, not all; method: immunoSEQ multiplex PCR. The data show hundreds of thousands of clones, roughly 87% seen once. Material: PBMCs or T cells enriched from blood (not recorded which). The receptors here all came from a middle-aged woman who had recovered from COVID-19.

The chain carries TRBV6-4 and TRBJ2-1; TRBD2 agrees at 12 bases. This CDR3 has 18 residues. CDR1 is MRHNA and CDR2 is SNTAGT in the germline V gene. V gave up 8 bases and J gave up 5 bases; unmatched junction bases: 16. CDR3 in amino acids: CASPVGGLAGPSNNEQFF. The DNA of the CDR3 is TGTGCCAGCCCGGTGGGCGGACTAGCGGGGCCAAGTAACAATGAGCAGTTCTTC.

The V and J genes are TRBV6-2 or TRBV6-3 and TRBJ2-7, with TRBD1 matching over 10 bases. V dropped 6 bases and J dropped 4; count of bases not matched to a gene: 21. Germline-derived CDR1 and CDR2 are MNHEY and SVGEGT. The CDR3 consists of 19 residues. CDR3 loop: CASSGDRGRPASGLYEQYF. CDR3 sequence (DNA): TGTGCCAGCAGCGGCGACAGGGGGCGACCGGCTAGCGGTCTTTACGAGCAGTACTTC.

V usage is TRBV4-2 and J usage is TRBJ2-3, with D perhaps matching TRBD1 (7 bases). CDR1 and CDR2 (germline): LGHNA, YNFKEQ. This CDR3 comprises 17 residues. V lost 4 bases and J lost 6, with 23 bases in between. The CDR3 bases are TGTGCCAGCAGCCCTCGGCTTACAGGGGACTCACTGGATACGCAGTATTTT. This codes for CASSPRLTGDSLDTQYF.

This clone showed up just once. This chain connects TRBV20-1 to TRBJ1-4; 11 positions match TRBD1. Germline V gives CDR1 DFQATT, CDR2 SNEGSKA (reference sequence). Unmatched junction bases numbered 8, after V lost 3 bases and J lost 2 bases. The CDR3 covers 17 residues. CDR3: CSASKGQGVATNEKLFF. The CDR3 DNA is TGCAGTGCTAGTAAGGGACAGGGGGTGGCGACTAATGAAAAACTGTTTTTT.

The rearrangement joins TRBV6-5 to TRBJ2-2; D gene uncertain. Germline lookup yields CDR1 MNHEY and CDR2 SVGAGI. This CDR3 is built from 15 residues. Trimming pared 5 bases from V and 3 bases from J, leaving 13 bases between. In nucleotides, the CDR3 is TGTGCCAGCAGTAAGTGGAGCGCCTACACCGGGGAGCTGTTTTTT. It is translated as CASSKWSAYTGELFF.

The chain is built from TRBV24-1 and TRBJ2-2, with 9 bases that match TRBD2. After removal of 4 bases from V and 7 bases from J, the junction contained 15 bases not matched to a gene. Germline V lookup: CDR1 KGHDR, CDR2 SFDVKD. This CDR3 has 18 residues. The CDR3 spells CATSDPPGLAGSGGELFF. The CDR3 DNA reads TGTGCCACCAGTGACCCCCCGGGACTAGCCGGGAGCGGCGGGGAGCTGTTTTTT.

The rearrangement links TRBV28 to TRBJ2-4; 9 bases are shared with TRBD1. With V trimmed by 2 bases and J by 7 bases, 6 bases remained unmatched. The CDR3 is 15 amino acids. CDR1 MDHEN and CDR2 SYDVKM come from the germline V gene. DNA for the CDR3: TGTGCCAGCAGTTTAACCCCGGGACAGGGCAACATTCAGTACTTC. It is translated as CASSLTPGQGNIQYF.

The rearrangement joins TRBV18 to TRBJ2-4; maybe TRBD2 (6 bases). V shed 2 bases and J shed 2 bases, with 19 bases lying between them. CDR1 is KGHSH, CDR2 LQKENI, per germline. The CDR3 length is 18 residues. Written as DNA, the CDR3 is TGTGCCAGCTCACCATATCGCTCCGGCGGCGGGACCAAAAACATTCAGTACTTC. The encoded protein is CASSPYRSGGGTKNIQYF.

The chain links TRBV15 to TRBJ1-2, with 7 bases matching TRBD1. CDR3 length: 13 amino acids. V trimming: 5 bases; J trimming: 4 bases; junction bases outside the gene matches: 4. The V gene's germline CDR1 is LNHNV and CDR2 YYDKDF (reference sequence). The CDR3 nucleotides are TGTGCCACCAGCCAAAACAGGGGCTATGGCTACACCTTC. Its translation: CATSQNRGYGYTF.

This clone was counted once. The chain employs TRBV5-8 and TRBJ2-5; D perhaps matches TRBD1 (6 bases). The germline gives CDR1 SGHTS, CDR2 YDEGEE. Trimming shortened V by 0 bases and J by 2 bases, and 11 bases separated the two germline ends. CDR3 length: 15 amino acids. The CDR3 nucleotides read TGTGCCAGCAGCTTGGTCAGGGGCCTGCAAGAGACCCAGTACTTC. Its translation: CASSLVRGLQETQYF.

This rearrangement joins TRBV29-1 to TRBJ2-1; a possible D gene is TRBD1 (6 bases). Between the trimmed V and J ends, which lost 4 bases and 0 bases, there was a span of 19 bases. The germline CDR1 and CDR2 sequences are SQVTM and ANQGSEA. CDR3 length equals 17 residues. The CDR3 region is CSVVVVGGSSSYNEQFF. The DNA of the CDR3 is TGCAGCGTTGTGGTTGTTGGGGGCTCTAGCTCCTACAATGAGCAGTTCTTC.

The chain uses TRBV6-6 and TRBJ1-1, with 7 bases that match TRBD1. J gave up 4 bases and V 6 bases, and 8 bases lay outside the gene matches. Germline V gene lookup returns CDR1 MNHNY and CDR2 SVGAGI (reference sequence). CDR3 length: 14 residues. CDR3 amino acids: CASSESQGSTEAFF. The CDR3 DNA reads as TGTGCCAGCAGCGAATCACAGGGGAGCACTGAAGCTTTCTTT.

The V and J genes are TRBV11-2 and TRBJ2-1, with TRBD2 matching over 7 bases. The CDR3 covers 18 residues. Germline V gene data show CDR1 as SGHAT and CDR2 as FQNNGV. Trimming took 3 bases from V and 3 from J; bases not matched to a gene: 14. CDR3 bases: TGTGCCAGCAGCTTCCGCCCCACGAGCGGGGATTTCTACAATGAGCAGTTCTTC. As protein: CASSFRPTSGDFYNEQFF.

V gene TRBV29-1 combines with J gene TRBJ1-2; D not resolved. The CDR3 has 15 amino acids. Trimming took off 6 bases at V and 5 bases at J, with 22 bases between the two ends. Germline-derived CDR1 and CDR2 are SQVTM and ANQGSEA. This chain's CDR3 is CSVVKGLDGLYGYTF. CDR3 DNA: TGCAGCGTGGTAAAAGGACTTGACGGGTTATATGGCTACACCTTC.

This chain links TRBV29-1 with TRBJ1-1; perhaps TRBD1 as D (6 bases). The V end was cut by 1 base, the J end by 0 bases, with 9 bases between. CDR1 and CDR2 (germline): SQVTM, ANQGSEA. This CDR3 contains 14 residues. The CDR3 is CSVEGQVMNTEAFF. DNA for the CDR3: TGCAGCGTTGAAGGACAGGTGATGAACACTGAAGCTTTCTTT.

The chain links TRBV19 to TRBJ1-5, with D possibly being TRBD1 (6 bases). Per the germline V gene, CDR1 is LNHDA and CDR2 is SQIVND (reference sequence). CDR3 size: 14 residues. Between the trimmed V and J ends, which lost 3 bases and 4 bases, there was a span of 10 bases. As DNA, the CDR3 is TGTGCCAGTAGTATGGGGGACAATAATCAGCCCCAGCATTTT. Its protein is CASSMGDNNQPQHF.

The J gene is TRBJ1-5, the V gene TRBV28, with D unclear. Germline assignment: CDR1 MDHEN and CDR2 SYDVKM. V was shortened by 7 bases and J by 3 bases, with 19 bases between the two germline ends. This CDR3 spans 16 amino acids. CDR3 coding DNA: TGTGCCAGCACCCCTGCGGTTGCTACTGACAATCAGCCCCAGCATTTT. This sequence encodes CASTPAVATDNQPQHF.

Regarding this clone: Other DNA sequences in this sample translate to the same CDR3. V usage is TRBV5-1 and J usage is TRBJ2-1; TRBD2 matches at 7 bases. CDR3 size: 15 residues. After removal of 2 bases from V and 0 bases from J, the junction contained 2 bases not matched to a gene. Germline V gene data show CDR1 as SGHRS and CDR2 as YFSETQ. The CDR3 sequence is CASSLGGSSYNEQFF. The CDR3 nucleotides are TGCGCCAGCAGCTTAGGCGGGAGCTCCTACAATGAGCAGTTCTTC.

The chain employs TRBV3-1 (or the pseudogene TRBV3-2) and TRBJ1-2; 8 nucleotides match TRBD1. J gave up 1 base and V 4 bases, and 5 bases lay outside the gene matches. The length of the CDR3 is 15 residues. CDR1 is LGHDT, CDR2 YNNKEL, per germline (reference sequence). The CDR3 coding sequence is TGTGCCAGCAGCCTACAGGGGGTGCTTAACTATGGCTACACCTTC. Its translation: CASSLQGVLNYGYTF.

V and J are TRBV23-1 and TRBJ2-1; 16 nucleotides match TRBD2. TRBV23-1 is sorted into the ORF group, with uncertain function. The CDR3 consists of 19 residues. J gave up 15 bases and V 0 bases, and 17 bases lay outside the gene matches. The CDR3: CASSQSGDLRPGLAGGRFF. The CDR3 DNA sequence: TGCGCCAGCAGTCAATCAGGGGACTTACGGCCGGGACTAGCGGGAGGGCGGTTCTTC.

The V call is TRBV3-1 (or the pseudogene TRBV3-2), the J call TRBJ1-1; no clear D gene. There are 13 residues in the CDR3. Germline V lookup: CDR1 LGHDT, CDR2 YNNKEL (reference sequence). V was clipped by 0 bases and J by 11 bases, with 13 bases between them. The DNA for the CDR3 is TGTGCCAGCAGCCAAGATCAGGTATCTCCGGCTTTCTTT. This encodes CASSQDQVSPAFF.

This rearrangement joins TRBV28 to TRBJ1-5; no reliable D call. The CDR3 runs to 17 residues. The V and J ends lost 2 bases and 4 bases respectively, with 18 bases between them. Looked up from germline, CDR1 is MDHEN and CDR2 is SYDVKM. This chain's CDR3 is CASSLPPRHAGNQPQHF. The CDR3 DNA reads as TGTGCCAGCAGTTTACCTCCCCGACATGCGGGGAATCAGCCCCAGCATTTT.

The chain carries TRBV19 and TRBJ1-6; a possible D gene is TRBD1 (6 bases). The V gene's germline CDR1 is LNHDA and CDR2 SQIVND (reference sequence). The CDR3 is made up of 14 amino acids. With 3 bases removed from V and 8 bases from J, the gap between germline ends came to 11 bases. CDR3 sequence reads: CASSMQGWYSPLHF. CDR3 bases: TGTGCCAGTAGTATGCAGGGGTGGTATTCACCCCTCCACTTT.

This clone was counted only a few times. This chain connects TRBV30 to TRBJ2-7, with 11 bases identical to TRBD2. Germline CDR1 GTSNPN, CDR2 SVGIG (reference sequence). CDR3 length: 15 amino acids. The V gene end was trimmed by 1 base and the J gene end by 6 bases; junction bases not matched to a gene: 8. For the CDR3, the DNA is TGTGCCTGGAGTGGCACTAGCGGGAGACAGGGCGAGCAGTACTTC. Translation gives CAWSGTSGRQGEQYF.

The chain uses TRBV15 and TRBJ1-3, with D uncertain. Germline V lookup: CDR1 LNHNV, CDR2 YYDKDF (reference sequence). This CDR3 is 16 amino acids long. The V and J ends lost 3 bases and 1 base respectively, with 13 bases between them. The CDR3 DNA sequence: TGTGCCACCAGCAGTACCCCAGGACTTTCTGGAAACACCATATATTTT. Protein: CATSSTPGLSGNTIYF.

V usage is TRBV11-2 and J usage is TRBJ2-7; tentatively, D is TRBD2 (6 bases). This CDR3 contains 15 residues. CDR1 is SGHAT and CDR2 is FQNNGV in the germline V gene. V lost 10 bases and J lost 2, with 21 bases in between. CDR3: CATSMGRDSPYEQYF. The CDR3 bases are TGTGCCACCTCTATGGGGCGGGATTCCCCCTACGAGCAGTACTTC.

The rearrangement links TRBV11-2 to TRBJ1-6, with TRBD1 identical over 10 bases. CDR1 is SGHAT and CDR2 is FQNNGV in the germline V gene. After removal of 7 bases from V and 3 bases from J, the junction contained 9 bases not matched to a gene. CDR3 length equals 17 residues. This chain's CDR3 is CASMRTGTGDYNSPLHF. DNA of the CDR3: TGTGCCAGCATGCGAACTGGGACAGGGGACTATAATTCACCCCTCCACTTT.